This T cell receptor beta chain was identified in a study of cytomegalovirus exposure and HLA in healthy donors. PCR employed 60 Vbeta and 13 Jbeta primers. Sequenced by immunoSEQ multiplex PCR; TCRdb stores in-frame clones only, minus some. This sample carries about 130,000 clones, about 80% of them seen once, and the ten largest clones take 4% to 4.5%. This clone has a handful of counts. Its antigen is still unknown. Whole-study findings and limits: A later analysis found common viral pathogens apparently linked to several of the most significant clusters.

CDR1 is SGHDT, CDR2 YYEEEE, per germline. The ends were cut back, 4 bases at V and 2 bases at J, with 10 bases in the middle. The CDR3 consists of 14 residues. Donors showed nominal health when sampled, although they likely had unrecorded immune exposures. The origin of this receptor is a woman in her 40s in good health and CMV-seronegative. This chain uses TRBV5-6 with TRBJ1-3; no reliable D call. The sample taken for sequencing was PBMCs. CDR3 nucleotide sequence: TGTGCCAGCAGCGGCTGGGCTGCTGGAAACACCATATATTTT. Its protein is CASSGWAAGNTIYF.